The TCR beta chain described here comes from a study of blood T cell repertoires in COVID-19. Background on the study: PBMCs, B-cell-depleted T cells, or T cells provided the cDNA or gDNA that made up the material.

Germline CDR1 reads LNHDA; CDR2 reads SQIVND (reference sequence). CDR3 length: 16 amino acids. J lost 4 bases, V lost 1 base, and 8 bases had no gene match. Libraries were prepared by immunoSEQ multiplex PCR; TCRdb keeps only in-frame clonotypes and omits some of them. There are about 210,000 clones in the sample; about four fifths occur only once, and roughly 8.8% lies in the top ten. The sequenced sample consisted of peripheral blood. This TCR came from a woman aged 50 to 60 with acute or convalescent COVID-19. The rearrangement joins TRBV19 to TRBJ1-2, with 8 bases matching TRBD1. The CDR3 reads CASSIVQGALAYGYTF. The CDR3 nucleotides are TGTGCCAGTAGTATAGTCCAGGGGGCTCTGGCCTATGGCTACACCTTC.